Presented here are 32 T cell receptor beta chains from one specimen sequenced in a study of brain T cells in children with intractable seizures. Data came from immunoSEQ multiplex PCR; TCRdb stores just in-frame clones and leaves some out. Here the sample spans about 350,000 clones, about 93% being singletons. Sample time point: blood from clinic visit 5 months post-surgery; TSC patient then seizure free. The source was peripheral blood, collected 4 to 6 months after surgery. Receptors were obtained from a boy less than two years old with tuberous sclerosis and intractable seizures.

The J gene is TRBJ2-7, the V gene TRBV27; no reliable D call. V dropped 1 base and J dropped 2 bases, with 9 bases sitting between them. The CDR3 consists of 14 residues. The germline V gene has CDR1 MNHEY and CDR2 SMNVEV (reference sequence). DNA of the CDR3: TGTGCCAGCAGTTTATACCAGGCCGCCTACGAGCAGTACTTC. This sequence encodes CASSLYQAAYEQYF.

This chain joins TRBV6-6 and TRBJ2-6; unclear D gene. Trimming removed 6 bases at V and 0 bases at J, with 6 bases between. From germline, CDR1 is MNHNY and CDR2 SVGAGI (reference sequence). The CDR3 sequence is 14 residues long. Here the CDR3 DNA reads TGTGCCAGCAGCACCCGCTCTGGGGCCAACGTCCTGACTTTC. Translating gives CASSTRSGANVLTF.

The V and J genes are TRBV18 and TRBJ2-5; TRBD2 matches at 7 bases. Germline CDR1 reads KGHSH; CDR2 reads LQKENI. This CDR3 spans 16 amino acids. J was trimmed by 3 bases and V by 3 bases; bases with no gene match: 10. CDR3 sequence: CASSPLYRGGEETQYF. CDR3 DNA sequence: TGTGCCAGCTCACCGCTCTATCGGGGAGGGGAAGAGACCCAGTACTTC.

This clone was seen a single time. The chain links TRBV19 to TRBJ2-3; 11 bases agree with TRBD2. CDR3 size: 14 residues. J was trimmed by 6 bases and V by 4 bases; bases with no gene match: 3. From germline, CDR1 is LNHDA and CDR2 SQIVND (reference sequence). CDR3 nucleotide sequence: TGTGCCAGTAGTACGATAGCGGGGGGGGATACGCAGTATTTT. It yields the protein CASSTIAGGDTQYF.

The rearrangement links TRBV27 to TRBJ2-7; D unclear. The ends were cut back, 6 bases at V and 2 bases at J, with 11 bases in the middle. The CDR3 spans 13 residues. Germline V gene sequence: CDR1 MNHEY, CDR2 SMNVEV (reference sequence). The chain's CDR3 is CASSYTVTYEQYF. The DNA for the CDR3 is TGTGCCAGCAGCTACACAGTGACCTACGAGCAGTACTTC.

The V call is TRBV16, the J call TRBJ1-1; D is possibly TRBD1 (5 bases). The germline V gene encodes CDR1 KGHSY and CDR2 FQNENV. The CDR3 contains 16 residues. Trimming left V 4 bases short and J 4 bases short, with 19 bases between. In DNA, the CDR3 is TGTGCCAGCAGCCCCACCTGGAGGGGCGAAAGCACTGAAGCTTTCTTT. It specifies CASSPTWRGESTEAFF.

The rearrangement links TRBV5-4 to TRBJ1-1; D gene uncertain. The V end lost 4 bases, the J end lost 0 bases, and 16 bases lay between the germline ends. This CDR3 has 16 residues. Germline CDR1 reads SGHNT; CDR2 reads YYREEE (reference sequence). This CDR3 reads CASSTRSRALNTEAFF. In DNA, the CDR3 is TGTGCCAGCAGCACCCGGTCCCGGGCCCTGAACACTGAAGCTTTCTTT.

The rearrangement links TRBV4-1 to TRBJ1-2; D remains ambiguous. The V and J ends lost 5 bases and 4 bases respectively, with 17 bases between them. The CDR3 contains 15 residues. Germline V gives CDR1 MGHRA, CDR2 YSYEKL. The CDR3 sequence: CASSKVWADFYGYTF. DNA for the CDR3: TGCGCCAGCAGCAAGGTCTGGGCCGACTTCTATGGCTACACCTTC.

The rearrangement uses TRBV5-1 and TRBJ2-7, with D maybe TRBD2 (5 bases). Trimming stripped 4 bases from V and 0 bases from J, with 14 bases between. In germline, CDR1 is SGHRS, CDR2 YFSETQ. CDR3 length: 15 amino acids. CDR3 coding DNA: TGCGCCAGCAGCCTGAGGGCTGGGAGCTCCTACGAGCAGTACTTC. Amino acids: CASSLRAGSSYEQYF.

The chain employs TRBV5-1 and TRBJ2-3; either TRBD1 or TRBD2 may fit D (6 bases each). V lost 0 bases and J lost 5, with 16 bases in between. The CDR3 runs 16 residues. CDR1 and CDR2 (germline): SGHRS, YFSETQ. The CDR3 reads CASSLGGTSPVDTQYF. CDR3 bases: TGCGCCAGCAGCTTGGGCGGGACATCACCTGTAGATACGCAGTATTTT.

The gene calls are TRBV12-5 and TRBJ1-1; no firm D call. Germline V gene sequence: CDR1 LGHNT, CDR2 FRNRAP. The CDR3 is 12 amino acids. V lost 0 bases to trimming and J lost 5 bases, with 4 bases between them. CDR3 residues: CASGLVRTEAFF. The CDR3 coding sequence is TGTGCTAGTGGTTTGGTAAGGACTGAAGCTTTCTTT.

V usage is TRBV4-1 and J usage is TRBJ1-4, with D unclear. V lost 0 bases and J 4 bases, leaving 12 bases between the germline ends. The CDR3 runs 16 residues. In germline, CDR1 is MGHRA, CDR2 YSYEKL. CDR3 region: CASSQDLRPLNEKLFF. CDR3 DNA sequence: TGCGCCAGCAGCCAAGATCTCCGGCCTCTTAATGAAAAACTGTTTTTT.

V and J are TRBV5-1 and TRBJ2-5; possibly TRBD1 for D (6 bases). The CDR3 has 15 residues. CDR1 is SGHRS, CDR2 YFSETQ, per germline. The ends were cut back, 1 base at V and 5 bases at J, with 15 bases in the middle. This chain's CDR3 is CASSLNQGQGETQYF. CDR3 DNA sequence: TGCGCCAGCAGCTTGAATCAGGGGCAAGGGGAGACCCAGTACTTC.

This chain joins TRBV13 and TRBJ1-2; 8 bases map to TRBD1. Trimming took 5 bases from V and 4 from J; bases not matched to a gene: 9. The CDR3 is 15 residues long. CDR1 and CDR2 (germline): PRHDT, FYEKMQ (reference sequence). The CDR3 region has the DNA TGTGCCAGCAGCCTGACAGGGGAAGTCCGCTATGGCTACACCTTC. Protein sequence: CASSLTGEVRYGYTF. Filled out from reference TRBV13 and TRBJ1-2, the complete variable domain reads AAGVIQSPRHLIKEKRETATLKCYPIPRHDTVYWYQQGPGQDPQFLISFYEKMQSDKGSIPDRFSAQQFSDYHSELNMSSLELGDSALYFCASSLTGEVRYGYTFGSGTRLTVV.

The genes are TRBV6-5 and TRBJ2-1; no reliable D call. V was clipped by 6 bases and J by 5 bases, with 11 bases between them. The length of the CDR3 is 13 residues. CDR1 is MNHEY, CDR2 SVGAGI, per germline. As DNA, the CDR3 is TGTGCCAGCAGGCAATCCCTTGACAATGAGCAGTTCTTC. Amino acids: CASRQSLDNEQFF.

The J gene is TRBJ2-7, the V gene TRBV30; either TRBD1 or TRBD2 may fit D (5 bases each). Germline V gene lookup returns CDR1 GTSNPN and CDR2 SVGIG (reference sequence). Trimming left V 3 bases short and J 3 bases short, with 33 bases between. The CDR3 contains 20 residues. CDR3 DNA sequence: TGTGCCTGGAGCCACCCCAGTGGGGACCAGTCCCGTATTCATAGCTACGAGCAGTACTTC. Encoded protein: CAWSHPSGDQSRIHSYEQYF.

The CDR3 nucleotides read TGCGCCAGCAGCCTTACCGGACAGGGTCAAGAGACCCAGTACTTC. Amino acids: CASSLTGQGQETQYF. The V gene is TRBV5-1, the J gene TRBJ2-5; 8 nucleotides align to TRBD1. V lost 4 bases to trimming and J lost 2 bases; unmatched junction nucleotides: 7. This CDR3 spans 15 amino acids. Germline lookup yields CDR1 SGHRS and CDR2 YFSETQ.

The chain joins TRBV7-2 to TRBJ1-2; no reliable D call. The CDR3 extends over 14 amino acids. With 1 base removed from V and 4 bases from J, the gap between germline ends came to 10 bases. From germline, CDR1 is SGHTA and CDR2 FQGNSA. Here the CDR3 DNA reads TGTGCCAGCAGCTTAGTCGTAAGCGTCTATGGCTACACCTTC. This codes for CASSLVVSVYGYTF.

The chain links TRBV5-4 to TRBJ2-1; no firm D call. Germline V CDR1 and CDR2: SGHNT, YYREEE (reference sequence). The length of the CDR3 is 12 residues. V lost 3 bases and J 9 bases, leaving 10 bases between the germline ends. The CDR3 region has the DNA TGTGCCAGCAGCTCTGGGTCCCCTGAGCAGTTCTTC. Its translation: CASSSGSPEQFF.

This clone was detected once. The chain couples TRBV5-1 to TRBJ1-3; maybe TRBD1 (6 bases). The germline V gene has CDR1 SGHRS and CDR2 YFSETQ. There are 16 residues in the CDR3. Trimming took off 3 bases at V and 2 bases at J, with 15 bases between the two ends. The CDR3 region has the DNA TGCGCCAGCAGCTGGGGGCCGATAGGCACTGGAAACACCATATATTTT. This translates into CASSWGPIGTGNTIYF.

This clone was detected once. J is TRBJ2-7 and V is TRBV25-1; D could derive from TRBD1 or TRBD2 (5 bases each). Germline CDR1 and CDR2: MGHDK and SYGVNS. CDR3 size: 16 residues. The V gene lost 2 bases and the J gene lost 2 bases, with 16 bases spanning the gap. CDR3 loop: CASSEVSGTYPYEQYF. In DNA, the CDR3 is TGTGCCAGCAGTGAAGTCTCCGGGACCTACCCCTACGAGCAGTACTTC.

This chain links TRBV30 with TRBJ1-2, with no clear D. The V gene lost 0 bases and the J gene lost 6 bases, with 5 bases spanning the gap. Germline CDR1 reads GTSNPN; CDR2 reads SVGIG (reference sequence). CDR3 length equals 11 residues. The CDR3, as DNA: TGTGCCTGGAGTGTATTTAATGGCTACACCTTC. The encoded protein is CAWSVFNGYTF.

The V call is TRBV19, the J call TRBJ1-2; possible D gene TRBD1, 5 bases. Trimming shortened V by 5 bases and J by 3 bases, and 13 bases separated the two germline ends. This CDR3 has 14 residues. Looked up from germline, CDR1 is LNHDA and CDR2 is SQIVND (reference sequence). In DNA form, the CDR3 reads TGTGCCAGTAGTTACGTAGCAGGGTACTATGGCTACACCTTC. It codes for CASSYVAGYYGYTF.

The rearrangement uses TRBV27 and TRBJ2-7, with TRBD1 identical over 9 bases. This CDR3 contains 12 residues. Germline CDR1 reads MNHEY; CDR2 reads SMNVEV (reference sequence). V lost 3 bases and J lost 7; bases outside the gene matches: 1. DNA for the CDR3: TGTGCCAGCAGTTTGGGACAGGGAGAGCAGTACTTC. Amino acid sequence: CASSLGQGEQYF.

This clone was observed a single time. V is TRBV5-1 and J is TRBJ2-5; D is tentatively TRBD1 or TRBD2 (5 bases each). The CDR3 consists of 13 residues. The V gene lost 2 bases and the J gene lost 5 bases, with 10 bases spanning the gap. CDR1 is SGHRS, CDR2 YFSETQ, per germline. CDR3 DNA: TGCGCCAGCAGCTTTGGGGGAGAGGAGACCCAGTACTTC. Its protein product is CASSFGGEETQYF.

The gene calls are TRBV5-1 and TRBJ2-2; D unclear. The CDR3 spans 13 residues. With 0 bases removed from V and 6 bases from J, the gap between germline ends came to 6 bases. Germline assignment: CDR1 SGHRS and CDR2 YFSETQ. CDR3 nucleotides: TGCGCCAGCAGCTTGGAATTCGCCGGGGAGCTGTTTTTT. Protein sequence: CASSLEFAGELFF.

This chain joins TRBV11-2 and TRBJ1-1; TRBD1 is a possible D gene (5 bases). The length of the CDR3 is 16 residues. Germline V lookup: CDR1 SGHAT, CDR2 FQNNGV. V was pared by 6 bases and J by 1 base, with 18 bases between. The CDR3 here is CASRDRDRGKNTEAFF. The CDR3 DNA follows: TGTGCCAGCAGGGATAGGGACCGGGGAAAGAACACTGAAGCTTTCTTT.

The rearrangement links TRBV28 to TRBJ1-5; 7 bases are shared with TRBD1. V shed 5 bases, J shed 3 bases, and the junction held 4 bases outside the gene matches. Germline-derived CDR1 and CDR2 are MDHEN and SYDVKM. This CDR3 spans 14 amino acids. In nucleotides, the CDR3 is TGTGCCAGCAGTGGGGACAGATTCAATCAGCCCCAGCATTTT. The encoded protein is CASSGDRFNQPQHF.

The chain uses TRBV7-9 and TRBJ2-3; TRBD1 agrees at 9 bases. CDR1 and CDR2 (germline): SEHNR, FQNEAQ (reference sequence). CDR3 length: 19 residues. The V and J ends lost 4 bases and 4 bases, in that order; junction bases with no gene match: 18. The CDR3 nucleotides read TGTGCCAGCAGCTCCGAACACCCACCACAGGGGGCAAGATCAGATACGCAGTATTTT. Translated, it gives CASSSEHPPQGARSDTQYF.

This chain connects TRBV19 to TRBJ1-1; 7 bases align to TRBD1. Germline CDR1 is LNHDA and CDR2 is SQIVND (reference sequence). The CDR3 loop spans 14 amino acids. Losses at the gene ends were 7 bases for V and 5 bases for J; bases not matched to a gene: 10. The CDR3 region is CASTPAVTGTEAFF. The CDR3 bases are TGTGCCAGTACCCCAGCGGTGACAGGGACTGAAGCTTTCTTT.

The genes are TRBV7-2 and TRBJ2-5, with TRBD1 matching over 10 bases. The V segment lost 3 bases and the J segment 2 bases; nucleotides outside the gene matches: 3. The CDR3 has 15 amino acids. CDR1 and CDR2 from the germline V gene are SGHTA and FQGNSA. This CDR3 reads CASSLGQGRQETQYF. The CDR3 DNA reads as TGTGCCAGCAGCTTGGGACAGGGGAGACAAGAGACCCAGTACTTC.

This chain links TRBV19 with TRBJ2-5; 8 positions agree with TRBD2. The V gene end was trimmed by 6 bases and the J gene end by 5 bases; junction bases not matched to a gene: 11. Germline assignment: CDR1 LNHDA and CDR2 SQIVND (reference sequence). CDR3 length: 15 amino acids. In DNA form, the CDR3 reads TGTGCCAGTAGCGCCGCGGGTAGCGGGATTGAGACCCAGTACTTC. It encodes CASSAAGSGIETQYF.